This T cell receptor (beta chain) was retrieved from a study of fetal regulatory T cell absence and autoimmunity listed by TCRdb under 2017. Describing the broader study: Exocrine pancreas autoimmunity was observed in the IPEX patients in the absence of clinical diabetes.

Spanning cysteine to phenylalanine, the CDR3 consists of 14 amino acids. The kept DNA is CDR3 alone, 42 bases in frame from the first base. According to the germline V gene, CDR1 reads WSHSY and CDR2 reads SAAADI. Between the V and J ends, shortened by 3 bases and 3 bases respectively, the junction contains 9 bases. TCRbeta CDR3 regions were amplified and barcoded by two-step multiplex PCR on the immunoSEQ human TCRbeta survey platform. Libraries were sequenced on Illumina instruments, with IgH sequenced in parallel from the same samples. The paper's data handling went like this. Raw reads were filtered against IMGT V, D, J definitions and binned by a nearest-neighbor algorithm to remove PCR and sequencing errors. A clone was defined as an identical nucleotide sequence, and differential abundance between tissues was tested with a Fisher exact test for each clone using a pFDR threshold of p<0.01. Clones with frequencies too low for statistical inference were excluded by a minimum inclusion filter of 10 in either sample. The immunoSEQ Analyzer was used for pairwise clonal comparisons, while IMGT tools were used to assess gene family usage. Here the immuneACCESS table is served through TCRdb, limited to in-frame sequences with V and J called. Missing clones are a known gap in these copies; in checked studies unresolved V genes cover under half, and the rest lacks a known reason. V and J calls and clone size are as listed in that table; D and trimming were resolved from the DNA. This sample holds approximately 46,000 clones; approximately 83% were observed only once. The ten largest account for less than 0.5% of the sample.

The DNeasy Blood and Tissue Kit was used to extract roughly 1.9-3.1 ug of genomic DNA from umbilical cord blood or frozen pancreas. Comments on this clone: Its antigen is currently not known. No base quality information exists; no much larger clone differs at one position.

Study-level results and caveats: Cord blood and pancreas had broadly similar TRB gene family usage, resembling published neonatal and adult repertoires. Significant oligoclonal enrichment of the TCR compartment was observed in pancreas versus cord blood, with some top clones enriched more than 95-fold. The oligoclonal enrichment was interpreted as supporting antigen-driven autoimmunity in the pancreas before birth in IPEX syndrome.

The chain couples TRBV10-2 to TRBJ1-5; 5 matching bases give a weak D call of TRBD1. This receptor was taken from a newborn boy with IPEX syndrome. Sequencing was done on a sample of cord blood. The DNA is TGCGCCAGCAGTGAAGACAGTTTCAATCAGCCCCAGCATTTT. Its protein product is CASSEDSFNQPQHF.